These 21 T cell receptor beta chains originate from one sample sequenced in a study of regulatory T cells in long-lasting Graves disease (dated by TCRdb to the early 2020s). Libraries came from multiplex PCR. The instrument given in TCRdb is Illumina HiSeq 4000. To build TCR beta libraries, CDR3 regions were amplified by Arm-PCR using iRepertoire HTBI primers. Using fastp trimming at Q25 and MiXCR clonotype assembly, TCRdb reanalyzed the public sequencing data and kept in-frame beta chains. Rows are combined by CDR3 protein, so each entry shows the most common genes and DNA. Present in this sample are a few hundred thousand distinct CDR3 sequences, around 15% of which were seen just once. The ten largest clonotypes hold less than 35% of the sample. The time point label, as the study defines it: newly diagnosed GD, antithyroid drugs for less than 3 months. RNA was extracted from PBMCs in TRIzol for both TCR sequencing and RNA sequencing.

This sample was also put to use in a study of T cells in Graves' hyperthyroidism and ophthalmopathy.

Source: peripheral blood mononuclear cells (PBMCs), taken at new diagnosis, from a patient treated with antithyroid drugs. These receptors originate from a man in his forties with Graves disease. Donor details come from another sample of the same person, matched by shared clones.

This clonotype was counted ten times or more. The CDR3 here is CASSSPGHNVRQYF. DNA for the CDR3: TGTGCCAGCAGTAGCCCGGGACATAACGTTAGGCAGTACTTC. The rearrangement links TRBV12-3 or TRBV12-4 to TRBJ2-7; D might be TRBD1 (6 bases). V gave up 5 bases and J gave up 9 bases, with 20 bases separating them. The CDR3 length is 14 residues.

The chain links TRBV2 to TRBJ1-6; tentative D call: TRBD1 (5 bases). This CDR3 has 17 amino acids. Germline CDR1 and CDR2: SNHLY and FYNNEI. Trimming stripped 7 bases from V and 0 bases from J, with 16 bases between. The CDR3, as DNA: TGTGCCAGCATGCACGAGGGGCCAAGCTCCTATAATTCACCCCTCCACTTT. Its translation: CASMHEGPSSYNSPLHF.

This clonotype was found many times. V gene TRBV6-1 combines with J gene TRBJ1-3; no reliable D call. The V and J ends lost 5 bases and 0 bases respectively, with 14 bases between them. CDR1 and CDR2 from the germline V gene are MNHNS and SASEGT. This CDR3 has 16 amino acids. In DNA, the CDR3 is TGTGCCAGCAGTCAAATTACCCCGGCCTCTGGAAACACCATATATTTT. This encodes CASSQITPASGNTIYF.

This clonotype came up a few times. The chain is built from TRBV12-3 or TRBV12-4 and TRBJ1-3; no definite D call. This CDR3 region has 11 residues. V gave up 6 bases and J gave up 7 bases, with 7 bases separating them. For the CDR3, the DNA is TGTGCCAGCAGCCTTTTGAACACCATATATTTT. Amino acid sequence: CASSLLNTIYF.

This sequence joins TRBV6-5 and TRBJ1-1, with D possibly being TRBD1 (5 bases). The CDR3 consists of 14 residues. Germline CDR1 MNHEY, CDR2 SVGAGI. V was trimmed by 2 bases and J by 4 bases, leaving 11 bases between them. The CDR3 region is CASSYRGTGTEAFF. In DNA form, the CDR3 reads TGTGCCAGCAGTTACCGAGGGACGGGCACTGAAGCTTTCTTT.

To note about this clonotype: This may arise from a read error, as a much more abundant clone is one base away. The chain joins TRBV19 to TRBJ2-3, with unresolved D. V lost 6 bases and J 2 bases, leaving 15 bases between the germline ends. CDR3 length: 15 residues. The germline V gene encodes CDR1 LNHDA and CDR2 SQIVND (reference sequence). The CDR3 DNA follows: TGTGCCAGTAGCCCCACCGGAGCGCACACAGATACGCAGTATTTT. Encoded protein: CASSPTGAHTDTQYF.

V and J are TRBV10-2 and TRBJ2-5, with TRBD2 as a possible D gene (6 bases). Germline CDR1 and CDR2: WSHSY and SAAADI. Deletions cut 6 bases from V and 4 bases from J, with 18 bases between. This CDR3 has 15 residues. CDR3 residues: CASRLAPMAGETQYF. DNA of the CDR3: TGCGCCAGCAGACTAGCTCCTATGGCGGGAGAGACCCAGTACTTC.

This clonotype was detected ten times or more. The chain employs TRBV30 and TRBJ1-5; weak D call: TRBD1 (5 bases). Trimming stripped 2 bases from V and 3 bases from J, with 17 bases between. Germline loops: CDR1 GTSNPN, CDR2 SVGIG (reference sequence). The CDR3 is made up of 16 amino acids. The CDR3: CAWSSWGRRDNQPQHF. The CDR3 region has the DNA TGTGCCTGGAGTAGTTGGGGGAGACGGGACAATCAGCCCCAGCATTTT. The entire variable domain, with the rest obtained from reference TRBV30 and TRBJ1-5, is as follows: SQTIHQWPATLVQPVGSPLSLECTVEGTSNPNLYWYRQAAGRGLQLLFYSVGIGQISSEVPQNLSASRPQDRQFILSSKKLLLSDSGFYLCAWSSWGRRDNQPQHFGDGTRLSIL.

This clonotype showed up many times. This chain's CDR3 is CASGRFQGASTEAFF. CDR3 in DNA: TGTGCCAGCGGCCGATTCCAGGGGGCGAGCACTGAAGCTTTCTTT. This chain connects TRBV28 to TRBJ1-1, with 8 positions matching TRBD1. Per the germline V gene, CDR1 is MDHEN and CDR2 is SYDVKM. The CDR3 spans 15 residues. J lost 4 bases, V lost 8 bases, and 12 bases had no gene match.

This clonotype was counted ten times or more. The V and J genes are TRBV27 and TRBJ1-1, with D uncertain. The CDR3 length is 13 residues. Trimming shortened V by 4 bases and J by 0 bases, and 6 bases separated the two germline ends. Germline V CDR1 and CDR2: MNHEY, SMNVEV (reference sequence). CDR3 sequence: CASSYKLNTEAFF. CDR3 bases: TGTGCCAGCAGTTATAAGCTGAACACTGAAGCTTTCTTT.

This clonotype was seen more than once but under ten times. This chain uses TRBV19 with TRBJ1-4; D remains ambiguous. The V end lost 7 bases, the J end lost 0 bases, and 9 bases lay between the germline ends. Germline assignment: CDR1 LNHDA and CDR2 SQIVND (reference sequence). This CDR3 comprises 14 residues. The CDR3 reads CASKDLATNEKLFF. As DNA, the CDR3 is TGTGCCAGTAAGGATCTTGCAACTAATGAAAAACTGTTTTTT.

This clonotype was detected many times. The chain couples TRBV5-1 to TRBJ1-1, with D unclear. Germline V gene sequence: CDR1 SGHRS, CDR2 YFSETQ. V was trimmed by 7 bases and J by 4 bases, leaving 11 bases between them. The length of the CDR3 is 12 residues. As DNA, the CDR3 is TGCGCCAGCTACAATAGGGTCACTGAAGCTTTCTTT. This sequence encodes CASYNRVTEAFF.

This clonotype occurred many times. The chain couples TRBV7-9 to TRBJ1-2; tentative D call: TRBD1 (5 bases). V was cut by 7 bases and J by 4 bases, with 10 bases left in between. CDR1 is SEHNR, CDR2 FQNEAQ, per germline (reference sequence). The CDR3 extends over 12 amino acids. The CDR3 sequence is CASKGVAYGYTF. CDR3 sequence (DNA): TGTGCCAGCAAAGGGGTTGCCTATGGCTACACCTTC. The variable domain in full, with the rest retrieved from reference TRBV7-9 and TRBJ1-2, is DTGVSQNPRHKITKRGQNVTFRCDPISEHNRLYWYRQTLGQGPEFLTYFQNEAQLEKSRLLSDRFSAERPKGSFSTLEIQRTEQGDSAMYLCASKGVAYGYTFGSGTRLTVV.

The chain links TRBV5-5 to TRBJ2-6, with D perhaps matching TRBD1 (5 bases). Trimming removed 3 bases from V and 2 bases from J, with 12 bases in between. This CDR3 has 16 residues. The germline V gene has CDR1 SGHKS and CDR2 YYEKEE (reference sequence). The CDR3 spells CASSSFRGAGANVLTF. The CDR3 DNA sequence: TGTGCCAGCAGCTCTTTTAGGGGTGCTGGGGCCAACGTCCTGACTTTC.

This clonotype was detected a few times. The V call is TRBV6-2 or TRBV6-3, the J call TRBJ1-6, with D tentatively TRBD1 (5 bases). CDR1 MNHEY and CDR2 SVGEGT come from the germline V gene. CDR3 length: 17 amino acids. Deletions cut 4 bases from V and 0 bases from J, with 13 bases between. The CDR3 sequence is CASSFDSSHSYNSPLHF. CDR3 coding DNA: TGTGCCAGCAGTTTCGACAGTTCCCACTCCTATAATTCACCCCTCCACTTT.

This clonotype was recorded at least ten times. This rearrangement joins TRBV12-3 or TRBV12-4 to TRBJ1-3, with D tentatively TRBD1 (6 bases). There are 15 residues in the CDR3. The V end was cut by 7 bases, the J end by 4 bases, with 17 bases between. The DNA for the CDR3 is TGTGCCAGCACCTTTCCGGGGGCGGCCGGAAACACCATATATTTT. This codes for CASTFPGAAGNTIYF.

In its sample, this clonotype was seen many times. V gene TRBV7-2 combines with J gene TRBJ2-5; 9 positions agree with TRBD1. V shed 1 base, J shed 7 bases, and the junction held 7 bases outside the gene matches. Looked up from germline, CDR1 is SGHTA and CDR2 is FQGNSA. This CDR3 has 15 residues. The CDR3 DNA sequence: TGTGCCAGCAGCTTAGGGACAGGGGTAGTTGGGACCCAGTACTTC. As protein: CASSLGTGVVGTQYF.

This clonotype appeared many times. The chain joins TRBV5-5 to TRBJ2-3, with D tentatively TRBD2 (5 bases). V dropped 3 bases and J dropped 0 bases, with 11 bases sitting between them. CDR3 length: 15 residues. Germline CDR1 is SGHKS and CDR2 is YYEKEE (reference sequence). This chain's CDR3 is CASSWRLLSTDTQYF. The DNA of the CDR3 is TGTGCCAGCAGCTGGAGGCTCTTAAGCACAGATACGCAGTATTTT.

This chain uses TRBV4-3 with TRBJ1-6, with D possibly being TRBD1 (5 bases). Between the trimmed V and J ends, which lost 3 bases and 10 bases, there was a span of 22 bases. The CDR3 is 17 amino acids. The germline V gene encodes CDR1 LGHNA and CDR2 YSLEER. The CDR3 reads CASSQQPQGGSGSPLHF. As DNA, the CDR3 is TGCGCCAGCAGCCAGCAACCTCAGGGAGGGAGTGGATCACCCCTCCACTTT.

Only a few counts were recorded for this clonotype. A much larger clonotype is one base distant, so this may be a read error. The CDR3 DNA follows: TGTGCCAGCAGGGCCCGAGGGGCGGACACTGAAGCTTTCTTT. Residues: CASRARGADTEAFF. The V gene is TRBV11-2, the J gene TRBJ1-1; a possible D gene is TRBD1 (5 bases). The germline V gene encodes CDR1 SGHAT and CDR2 FQNNGV. Trimming removed 6 bases at V and 3 bases at J, with 14 bases between. The CDR3 is 14 amino acids.

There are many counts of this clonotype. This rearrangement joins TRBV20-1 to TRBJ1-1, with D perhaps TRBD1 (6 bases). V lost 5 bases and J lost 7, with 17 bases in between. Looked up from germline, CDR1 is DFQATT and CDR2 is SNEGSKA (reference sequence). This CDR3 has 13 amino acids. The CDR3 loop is CSAYSTGPYEAFF. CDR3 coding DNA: TGCAGTGCTTATTCGACAGGACCCTATGAAGCTTTCTTT.